This T cell receptor beta chain was sequenced for a study of blood T cells in healthy people across ages. Sample-barcoded 5' priming and a J-beta primer mix drove a second PCR of about 7 to 11 cycles. TCRdb called the 5' RACE reads again in MiXCR, with one record for every CDR3 protein. The sample consists of 500,000 to 650,000 distinct CDR3 sequences, roughly a quarter of them appearing once. These data also formed part of another study, on T cells of mothers and their children. From that paper: Researchers put all of the extracted RNA into cDNA synthesis, using approximately 1.5 ug per 15 ul.

The sequencing sample was made of blood. The clonotype originates from a boy younger than 10 in good health.

The CDR3 bases are TGTGCCAGCAGCTTCCCCCTCGGGGACCCGAACACTGAAGCTTTCTTT. It is translated as CASSFPLGDPNTEAFF. This sequence joins TRBV7-9 and TRBJ1-1; D is perhaps TRBD1 (5 bases). Trimming stripped 3 bases from V and 1 base from J, with 15 bases between. The CDR3 contains 16 residues. CDR1 SEHNR and CDR2 FQNEAQ come from the germline V gene (reference sequence).